Listed below are T cell receptor beta chains from one sample, sequenced in a study of beta chain features in type 1 diabetes. TCRdb's copy holds only in-frame clones and misses some; the assay was immunoSEQ multiplex PCR. The sample includes 35,000 or so clones, roughly 67% seen only once; the top ten take approximately 2%. The sequencing input was Tregs from blood. The source of these receptors is a woman in her 30s in good health. CDR3s include the opening cysteine and the closing phenylalanine or tryptophan. Each record gives: clone size, J gene, V gene, D gene, CDR3 protein, CDR3 DNA. The D gene is left open where the match is weak. Clone sizes are given selectively: once, few, many, or a class where the clone is expanded.

. | TRBJ2-7 | TRBV7-9 | TRBD1 | CASSVGQGFNSYEQYF | TGTGCCAGCAGCGTAGGACAGGGATTCAATTCCTACGAGCAGTACTTC
. | TRBJ2-1 | TRBV19 | TRBD2 | CASSYWGLAGGPYNEQFF | TGTGCCAGTAGTTATTGGGGACTAGCGGGAGGCCCCTACAATGAGCAGTTCTTC
. | TRBJ2-3 | TRBV6-5 | . | CASSPQGLYTDTQYF | TGTGCCAGCAGTCCCCAGGGACTTTACACAGATACGCAGTATTTT
. | TRBJ2-7 | TRBV2 | TRBD2 | CASQRGTSGYEQYF | TGTGCCAGCCAACGAGGGACTAGCGGCTACGAGCAGTACTTC
. | TRBJ2-1 | TRBV11-2 | . | CASSLVGTGNNEQFF | TGTGCCAGCAGCTTAGTGGGGACTGGAAACAATGAGCAGTTCTTC
. | TRBJ2-3 | TRBV5-6 | TRBD2 | CASSLRLAGGDTQYF | TGTGCCAGCAGCTTAAGGCTAGCGGGAGGGGATACGCAGTATTTT
. | TRBJ1-1 | TRBV29-1 | TRBD1 | CSASGRQGLTEAFF | TGCAGCGCCTCAGGCCGACAGGGGCTCACTGAAGCTTTCTTT
. | TRBJ2-3 | TRBV14 | TRBD2 | CASSQVGGSGTDTQYF | TGTGCCAGCAGCCAAGTCGGCGGGAGTGGCACAGATACGCAGTATTTT
. | TRBJ1-2 | TRBV18 | TRBD1 | CASSPGDTGVGYTF | TGTGCCAGCTCACCGGGAGATACAGGGGTCGGCTACACCTTC
few | TRBJ2-3 | TRBV2 | TRBD2 | CASSGDTSGSLRSTDTQYF | TGTGCCAGCAGTGGAGATACTAGCGGGAGCTTGCGTAGCACAGATACGCAGTATTTT
. | TRBJ2-7 | TRBV23-1 | TRBD1 | CASSQSDRGISYEQYF | TGCGCCAGCAGTCAATCTGACAGGGGGATTTCCTACGAGCAGTACTTC
. | TRBJ1-1 | TRBV27 | . | CASRSGNTEAFF | TGTGCCAGCAGATCCGGGAACACTGAAGCTTTCTTT
. | TRBJ1-5 | TRBV19 | . | CASSLILPGNQPQHF | TGTGCCAGTAGTTTAATCCTTCCCGGCAATCAGCCCCAGCATTTT
. | TRBJ1-3 | TRBV18 | . | CASSPPRQKSSGNTIYF | TGTGCCAGCTCACCACCGCGACAGAAAAGCTCTGGAAACACCATATATTTT
few | TRBJ2-2 | TRBV4-2 | TRBD1 | CASSPRTGTNTGELFF | TGTGCCAGCAGCCCTAGGACAGGAACCAACACCGGGGAGCTGTTTTTT
few | TRBJ2-1 | TRBV4-3 | . | CASSQDEIRTNYLLFGEQFF | TGCGCCAGCAGCCAAGATGAGATCCGTACGAACTACCTACTTTTCGGCGAGCAGTTCTTC
. | TRBJ1-4 | TRBV7-8 | . | CASSFAALATNEKLFF | TGTGCCAGCAGCTTCGCGGCCCTCGCAACTAATGAAAAACTGTTTTTT
. | TRBJ2-1 | TRBV27 | TRBD2 | CASSLRRTSGRAMGEQFF | TGTGCCAGCAGTCTAAGAAGGACTAGCGGGAGGGCCATGGGAGAGCAGTTCTTC
. | TRBJ2-7 | TRBV6-1 | . | CASSEIVSIYEQYF | TGTGCCAGCAGTGAAATAGTCTCGATCTACGAGCAGTACTTC
few | TRBJ2-2 | TRBV5-5 | . | CASTNRAANTGELFF | TGTGCCAGCACCAACAGGGCAGCGAACACCGGGGAGCTGTTTTTT
. | TRBJ2-6 | TRBV28 | . | CASRAHGASGANVLTF | TGTGCCAGCAGGGCTCACGGAGCCTCTGGGGCCAACGTCCTGACTTTC
. | TRBJ2-1 | TRBV27 | . | CASSLAGENNEQFF | TGTGCCAGCAGTTTAGCAGGGGAGAACAATGAGCAGTTCTTC